This TCR beta chain comes out of a study of immune cell composition in non-small cell lung cancer. Study-wide findings and caveats: Approximately 79% of squamous and 33% of adenocarcinoma cases had tumour-associated clones >0.5%. Overall clonality, unlike maximal tumour-associated clone frequency, did not predict TIL reactivity.

Some clones are missing from TCRdb's copy, which holds only in-frame ones; the method was immunoSEQ multiplex PCR. The table has approximately 9,100 clones, about 80% seen once. V lost 4 bases to trimming and J lost 7 bases, with 20 bases between them. Per germline, CDR1 MNHEY and CDR2 SVGAGI. The CDR3 contains 16 residues. Note on this clone: Its antigen is undetermined.

The J gene is TRBJ2-1, the V gene TRBV6-5, with D tentatively TRBD1 (6 bases). This TCR derives from a human donor with non-small cell lung cancer. The sequencing input was lung tumor tissue. CDR3 DNA sequence: TGTGCCAGCAGTTCCCACGGGGTAGGGGGTGGGAATGAGCAGTTCTTC. Amino acids: CASSSHGVGGGNEQFF.